The source of this T cell receptor beta chain is a study of T cell responses to AZD1222 COVID-19 vaccine. Profiling relied on immunoSEQ multiplex PCR, and the TCRdb table lists in-frame clones only, not all of them. The sample holds 84,000 or so clones, 88% seen once. Points on this clone: Its antigen remains unidentified.

Points from the study as a whole: The peak T cell response came first, and repertoires were sampled only after it. Mostly white British, mostly female donors; authors suggested clonal diversity may be underestimated. Seropositive at baseline were only a handful of AZD1222 recipients.

CDR1 is MNHEY, CDR2 SVGEGT, per germline. This CDR3 contains 14 residues. J was trimmed by 1 base and V by 6 bases; bases with no gene match: 2. The TCR comes from an adult in good health. This sample comprised peripheral blood, obtained on day 0 of AZD1222 vaccination. J is TRBJ1-5 and V is TRBV6-2 or TRBV6-3; TRBD1 matches 8 bases. The CDR3 region has the DNA TGTGCCAGCAGCCGGGACAGGAGCAATCAGCCCCAGCATTTT. Encoded protein: CASSRDRSNQPQHF.